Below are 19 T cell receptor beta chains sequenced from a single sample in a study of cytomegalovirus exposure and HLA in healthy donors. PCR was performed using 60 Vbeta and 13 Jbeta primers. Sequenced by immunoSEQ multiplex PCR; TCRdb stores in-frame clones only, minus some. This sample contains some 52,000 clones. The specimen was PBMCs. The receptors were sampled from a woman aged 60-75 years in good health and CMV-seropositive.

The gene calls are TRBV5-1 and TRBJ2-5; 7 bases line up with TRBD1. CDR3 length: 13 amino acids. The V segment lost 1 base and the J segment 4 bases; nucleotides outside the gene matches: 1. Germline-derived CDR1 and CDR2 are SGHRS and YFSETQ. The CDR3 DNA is TGCGCCAGCAGCTTGAACAGGGGAGAGACCCAGTACTTC. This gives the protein CASSLNRGETQYF.

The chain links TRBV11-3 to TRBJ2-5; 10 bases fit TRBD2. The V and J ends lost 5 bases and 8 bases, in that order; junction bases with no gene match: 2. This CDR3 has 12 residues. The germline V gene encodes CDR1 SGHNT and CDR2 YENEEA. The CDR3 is CASSTSGVTQYF. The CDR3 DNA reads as TGTGCCAGCAGCACTAGCGGGGTAACCCAGTACTTC.

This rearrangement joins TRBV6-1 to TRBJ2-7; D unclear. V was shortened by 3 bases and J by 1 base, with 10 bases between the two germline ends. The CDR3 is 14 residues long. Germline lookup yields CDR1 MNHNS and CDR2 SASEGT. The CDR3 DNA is TGTGCCAGCAGTGATTCCGGTGTATCCTACGAGCAGTACTTC. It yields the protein CASSDSGVSYEQYF.

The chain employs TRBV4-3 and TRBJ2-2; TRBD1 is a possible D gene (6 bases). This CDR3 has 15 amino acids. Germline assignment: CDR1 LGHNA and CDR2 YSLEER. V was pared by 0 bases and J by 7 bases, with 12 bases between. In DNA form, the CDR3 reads TGCGCCAGCAGCCAAGATACACAGGGCAACGGGGAGCTGTTTTTT. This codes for CASSQDTQGNGELFF.

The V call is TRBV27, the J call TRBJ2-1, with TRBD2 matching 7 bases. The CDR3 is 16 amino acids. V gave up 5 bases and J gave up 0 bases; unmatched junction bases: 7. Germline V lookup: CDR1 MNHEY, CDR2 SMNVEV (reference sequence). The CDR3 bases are TGTGCCAGCAGTGACCAAGCGGGGAACTCCTACAATGAGCAGTTCTTC. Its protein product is CASSDQAGNSYNEQFF.

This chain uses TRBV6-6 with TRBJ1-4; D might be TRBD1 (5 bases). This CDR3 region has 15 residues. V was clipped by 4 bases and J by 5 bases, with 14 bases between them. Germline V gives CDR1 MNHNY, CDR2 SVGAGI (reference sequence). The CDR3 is CASSLGRTTNEKLFF. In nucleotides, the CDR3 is TGTGCCAGCAGTTTGGGGCGGACCACCAATGAAAAACTGTTTTTT.

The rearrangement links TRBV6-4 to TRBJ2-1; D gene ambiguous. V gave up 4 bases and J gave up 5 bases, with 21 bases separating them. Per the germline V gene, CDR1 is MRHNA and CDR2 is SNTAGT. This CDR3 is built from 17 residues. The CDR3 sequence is CASSVAFALRVDNEQFF. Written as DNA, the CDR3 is TGTGCCAGCAGTGTAGCTTTTGCCCTCCGAGTGGACAATGAGCAGTTCTTC.

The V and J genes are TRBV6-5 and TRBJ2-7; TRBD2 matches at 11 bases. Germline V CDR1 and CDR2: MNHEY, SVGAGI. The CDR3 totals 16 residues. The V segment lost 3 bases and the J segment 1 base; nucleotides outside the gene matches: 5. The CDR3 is CASSYTSGGGSYEQYF. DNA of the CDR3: TGTGCCAGCAGTTATACTAGCGGGGGCGGTTCCTACGAGCAGTACTTC.

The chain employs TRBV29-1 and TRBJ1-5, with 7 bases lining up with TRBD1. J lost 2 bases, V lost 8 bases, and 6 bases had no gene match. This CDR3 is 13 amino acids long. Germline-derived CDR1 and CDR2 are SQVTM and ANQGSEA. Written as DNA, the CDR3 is TGCAGCACCAGGACAGGAGGCAATCAGCCCCAGCATTTT. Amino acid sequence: CSTRTGGNQPQHF. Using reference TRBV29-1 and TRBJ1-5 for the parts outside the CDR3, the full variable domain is SAVISQKPSRDICQRGTSLTIQCQVDSQVTMMFWYRQQPGQSLTLIATANQGSEATYESGFVIDKFPISRPNLTFSTLTVSNMSPEDSSIYLCSTRTGGNQPQHFGDGTRLSIL.

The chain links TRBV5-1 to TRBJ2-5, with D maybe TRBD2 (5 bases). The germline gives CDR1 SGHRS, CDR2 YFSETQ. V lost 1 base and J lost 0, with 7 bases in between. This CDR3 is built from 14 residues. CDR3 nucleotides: TGCGCCAGCAGCTTGTACGGGAACCAAGAGACCCAGTACTTC. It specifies CASSLYGNQETQYF.

The CDR3 loop is CASSETGTRGNTIYF. CDR3 coding DNA: TGTGCCAGTAGCGAGACAGGCACACGTGGAAACACCATATATTTT. V usage is TRBV19 and J usage is TRBJ1-3; tentative D call: TRBD1 (6 bases). Germline CDR1 reads LNHDA; CDR2 reads SQIVND (reference sequence). This CDR3 has 15 amino acids. V lost 6 bases, J lost 3 bases, and 15 bases lay in between.

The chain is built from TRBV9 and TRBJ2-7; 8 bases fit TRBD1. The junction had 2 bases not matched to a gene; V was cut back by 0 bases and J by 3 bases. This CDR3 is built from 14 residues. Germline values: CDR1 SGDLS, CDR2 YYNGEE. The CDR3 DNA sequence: TGTGCCAGCAGCGTAGGCGGACAGGGCTACGAGCAGTACTTC. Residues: CASSVGGQGYEQYF.

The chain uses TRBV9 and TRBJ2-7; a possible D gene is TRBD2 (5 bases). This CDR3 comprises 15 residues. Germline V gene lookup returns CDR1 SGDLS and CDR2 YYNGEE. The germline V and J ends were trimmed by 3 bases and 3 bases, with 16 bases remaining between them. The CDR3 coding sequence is TGTGCCAGCAGCGGTAGTGGCGGGTTTTACTACGAGCAGTACTTC. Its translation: CASSGSGGFYYEQYF.

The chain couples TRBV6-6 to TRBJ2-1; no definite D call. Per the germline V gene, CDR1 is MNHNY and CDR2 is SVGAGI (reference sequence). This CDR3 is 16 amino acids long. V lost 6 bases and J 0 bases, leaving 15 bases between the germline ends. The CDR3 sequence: CASSHPILSSYNEQFF. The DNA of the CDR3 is TGTGCCAGCAGCCACCCAATTCTGAGCTCCTACAATGAGCAGTTCTTC.

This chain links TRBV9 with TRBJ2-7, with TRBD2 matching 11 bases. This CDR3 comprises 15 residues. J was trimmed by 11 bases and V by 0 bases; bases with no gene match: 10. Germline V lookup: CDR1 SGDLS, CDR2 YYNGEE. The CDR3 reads CASSVGEGLAGAKYF. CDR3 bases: TGTGCCAGCAGCGTAGGGGAAGGACTAGCGGGCGCTAAGTACTTC. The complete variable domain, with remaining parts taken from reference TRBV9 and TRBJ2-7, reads DSGVTQTPKHLITATGQRVTLRCSPRSGDLSVYWYQQSLDQGLQFLIQYYNGEERAKGNILERFSAQQFPDLHSELNLSSLELGDSALYFCASSVGEGLAGAKYFGPGTRLTVT.

Here the CDR3 DNA reads TGCGCCAGCAGCCTAGGGACAGGGCTCTACAATGAGCAGTTCTTC. It yields the protein CASSLGTGLYNEQFF. This sequence joins TRBV4-1 and TRBJ2-1; 9 nucleotides line up with TRBD1. The V segment lost 4 bases and the J segment 3 bases; nucleotides outside the gene matches: 4. Germline CDR1 and CDR2: MGHRA and YSYEKL. CDR3 size: 15 residues.

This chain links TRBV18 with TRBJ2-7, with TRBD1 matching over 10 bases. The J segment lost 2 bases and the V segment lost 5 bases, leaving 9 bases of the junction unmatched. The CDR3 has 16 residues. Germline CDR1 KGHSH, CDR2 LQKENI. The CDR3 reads CASSTTGQGVAYEQYF. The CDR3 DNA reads TGTGCCAGCTCAACTACCGGACAGGGGGTAGCCTACGAGCAGTACTTC.

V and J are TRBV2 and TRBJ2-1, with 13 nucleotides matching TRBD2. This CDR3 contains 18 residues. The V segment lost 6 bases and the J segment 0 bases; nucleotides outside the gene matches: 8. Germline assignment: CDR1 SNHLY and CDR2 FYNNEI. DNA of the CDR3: TGTGCCAGCAGAGCGGGACTAGCGGGGACTAGCTCCTACAATGAGCAGTTCTTC. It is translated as CASRAGLAGTSSYNEQFF.

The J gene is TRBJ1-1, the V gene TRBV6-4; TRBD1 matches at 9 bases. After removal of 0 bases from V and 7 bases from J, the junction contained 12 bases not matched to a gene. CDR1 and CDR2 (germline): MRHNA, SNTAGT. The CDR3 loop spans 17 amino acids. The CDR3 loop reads CASSDSNFRDRAGEAFF. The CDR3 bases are TGTGCCAGCAGTGACTCGAACTTCCGGGACAGGGCCGGTGAAGCTTTCTTT.